This T cell receptor (beta chain) was sequenced during a study of shared clonotypes between healthy human individuals. Findings and limits, study-wide: The low donor count limited represented genetic and exposure-history diversity.

Remarks on this clone: Its antigen is as yet unknown. Since a far larger clone is one base different, this is likely a read error. The same CDR3 is also encoded by other DNA sequences in this sample.

Germline CDR1 and CDR2: LNHNV and YYDKDF (reference sequence). This CDR3 is built from 13 residues. The authors ran unsorted PBMC replicate PCRs on 300 ng DNA, approximately 30,000 T cell genomes. Unsorted PBMC DNA underwent sequencing on ten immunoSEQ deep assay plates. TCRdb's copy holds only in-frame clones and misses some; the assay was immunoSEQ multiplex PCR. The sample consists of approximately 500,000 clones, roughly 80% of them appearing once. Participating donors were healthy, HIV-negative adults free of recent acute infections or vaccinations. V usage is TRBV15 and J usage is TRBJ1-1; 9 nucleotides line up with TRBD1. This TCR derives from a woman aged 40 to 50 in good health. Some clones in this sample may be carry-over from other donors' samples. Sequencing was carried out using PBMCs. The CDR3 loop reads CATSRTGATEAFF. CDR3 coding DNA: TGTGCCACTAGCAGGACAGGGGCCACTGAAGCTTTCTTT.